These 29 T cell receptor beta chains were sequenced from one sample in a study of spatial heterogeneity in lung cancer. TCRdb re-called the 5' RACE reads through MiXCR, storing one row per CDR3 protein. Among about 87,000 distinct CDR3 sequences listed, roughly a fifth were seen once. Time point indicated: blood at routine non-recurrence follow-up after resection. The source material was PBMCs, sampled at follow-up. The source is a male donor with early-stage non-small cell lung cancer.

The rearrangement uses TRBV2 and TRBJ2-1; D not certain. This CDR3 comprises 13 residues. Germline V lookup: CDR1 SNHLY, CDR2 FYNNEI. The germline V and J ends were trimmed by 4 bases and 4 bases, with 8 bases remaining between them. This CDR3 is CASSVGFYNEQFF. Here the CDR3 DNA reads TGTGCCAGCAGTGTAGGTTTTTACAATGAGCAGTTCTTC.

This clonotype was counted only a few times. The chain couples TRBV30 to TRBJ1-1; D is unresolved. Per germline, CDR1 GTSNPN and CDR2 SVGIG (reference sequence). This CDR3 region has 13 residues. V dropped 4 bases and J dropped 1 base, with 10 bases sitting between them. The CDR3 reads CAWNTGTNTEAFF. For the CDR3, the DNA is TGTGCCTGGAATACGGGCACGAACACTGAAGCTTTCTTT.

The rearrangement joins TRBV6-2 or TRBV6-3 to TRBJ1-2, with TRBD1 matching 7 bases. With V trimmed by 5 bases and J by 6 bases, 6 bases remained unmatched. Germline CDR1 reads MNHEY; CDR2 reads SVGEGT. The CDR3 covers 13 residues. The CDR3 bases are TGTGCCAGCAGTAGACAGGGTTACGATGGCTACACCTTC. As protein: CASSRQGYDGYTF.

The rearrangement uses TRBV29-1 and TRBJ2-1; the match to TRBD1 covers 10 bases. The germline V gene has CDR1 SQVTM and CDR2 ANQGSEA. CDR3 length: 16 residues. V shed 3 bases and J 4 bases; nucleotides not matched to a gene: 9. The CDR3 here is CSVDGGQGKKYNEQFF. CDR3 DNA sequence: TGCAGCGTTGATGGGGGACAGGGGAAAAAATACAATGAGCAGTTCTTC.

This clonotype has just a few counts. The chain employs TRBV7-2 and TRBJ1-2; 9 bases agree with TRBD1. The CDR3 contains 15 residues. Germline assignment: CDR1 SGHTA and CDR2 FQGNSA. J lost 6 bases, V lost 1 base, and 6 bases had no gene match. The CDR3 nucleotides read TGTGCCAGCAGCTTAGGACCCCGACAGGGGGATGGCTACACCTTC. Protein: CASSLGPRQGDGYTF.

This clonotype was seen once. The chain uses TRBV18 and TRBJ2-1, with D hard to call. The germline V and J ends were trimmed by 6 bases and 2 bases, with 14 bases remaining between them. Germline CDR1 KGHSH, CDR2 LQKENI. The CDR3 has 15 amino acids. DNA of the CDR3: TGTGCCAGCTCGCTCACAGCATCCACCTACAATGAGCAGTTCTTC. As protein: CASSLTASTYNEQFF.

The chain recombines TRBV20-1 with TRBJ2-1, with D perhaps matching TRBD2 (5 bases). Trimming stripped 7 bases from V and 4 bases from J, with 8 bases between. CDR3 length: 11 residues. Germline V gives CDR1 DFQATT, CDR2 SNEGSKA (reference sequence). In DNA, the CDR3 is TGCAGTGTGGCGGGTTACAATGAGCAGTTCTTC. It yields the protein CSVAGYNEQFF.

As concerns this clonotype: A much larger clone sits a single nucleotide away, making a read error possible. CDR3 protein: CASSYYYQTLEPVTGELFF. The CDR3, as DNA: TGTGCCAGCAGTTACTACTACCAAACCCTAGAACCGGTCACCGGGGAGCTGTTTTTT. The chain combines TRBV6-5 with TRBJ2-2, with D hard to call. Between the trimmed V and J ends, which lost 1 base and 4 bases, there was a span of 22 bases. CDR1 MNHEY and CDR2 SVGAGI come from the germline V gene. This CDR3 contains 19 residues.

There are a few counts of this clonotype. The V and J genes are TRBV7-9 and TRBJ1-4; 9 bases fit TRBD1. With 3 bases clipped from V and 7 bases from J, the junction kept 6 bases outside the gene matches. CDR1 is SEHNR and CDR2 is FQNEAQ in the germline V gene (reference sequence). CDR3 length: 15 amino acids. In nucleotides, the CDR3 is TGTGCCAGCAGCTTTCAACAGGGGGCCTCTGAAAAACTGTTTTTT. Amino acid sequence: CASSFQQGASEKLFF. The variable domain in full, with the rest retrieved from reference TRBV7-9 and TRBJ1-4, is DTGVSQNPRHKITKRGQNVTFRCDPISEHNRLYWYRQTLGQGPEFLTYFQNEAQLEKSRLLSDRFSAERPKGSFSTLEIQRTEQGDSAMYLCASSFQQGASEKLFFGSGTQLSVL.

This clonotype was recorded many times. In DNA form, the CDR3 reads TGTGCCATCCAGGCTGGAGGGTCGCAGCCCCAGCATTTT. Translated: CAIQAGGSQPQHF. V gene TRBV19 combines with J gene TRBJ1-5; D uncertain. This CDR3 is 13 amino acids long. Germline loops: CDR1 LNHDA, CDR2 SQIVND (reference sequence). V lost 10 bases to trimming and J lost 7 bases, with 17 bases between them.

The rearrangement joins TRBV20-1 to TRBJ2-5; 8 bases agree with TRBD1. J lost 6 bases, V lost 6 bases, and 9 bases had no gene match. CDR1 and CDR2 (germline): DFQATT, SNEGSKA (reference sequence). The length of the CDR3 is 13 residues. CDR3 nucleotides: TGCAGTGCCTATCGGGACAGGACAAAGACCCAGTACTTC. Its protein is CSAYRDRTKTQYF.

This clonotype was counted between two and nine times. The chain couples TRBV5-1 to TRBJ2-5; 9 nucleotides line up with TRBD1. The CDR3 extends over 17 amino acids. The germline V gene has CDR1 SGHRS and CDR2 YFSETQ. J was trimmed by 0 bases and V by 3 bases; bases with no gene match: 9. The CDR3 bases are TGCGCCAGCAGCTGGGCATGGACAGGGGCGTACCAAGAGACCCAGTACTTC. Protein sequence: CASSWAWTGAYQETQYF. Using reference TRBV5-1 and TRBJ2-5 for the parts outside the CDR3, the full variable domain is KAGVTQTPRYLIKTRGQQVTLSCSPISGHRSVSWYQQTPGQGLQFLFEYFSETQRNKGNFPGRFSGRQFSNSRSEMNVSTLELGDSALYLCASSWAWTGAYQETQYFGPGTRLLVL.

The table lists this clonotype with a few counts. CDR3 DNA: TGTGCCGTATTCACCGGGACTCTGAACACCGGGGAGCTGTTTTTT. Residues: CAVFTGTLNTGELFF. This sequence joins TRBV6-5 and TRBJ2-2; D is possibly TRBD2 (6 bases). The germline V and J ends were trimmed by 11 bases and 1 base, with 17 bases remaining between them. This CDR3 comprises 15 residues. CDR1 and CDR2 from the germline V gene are MNHEY and SVGAGI.

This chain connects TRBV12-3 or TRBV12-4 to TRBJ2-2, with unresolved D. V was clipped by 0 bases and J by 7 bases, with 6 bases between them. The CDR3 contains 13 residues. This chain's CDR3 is CASSLALGGELFF. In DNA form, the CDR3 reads TGTGCCAGCAGTTTAGCGTTGGGCGGGGAGCTGTTTTTT.

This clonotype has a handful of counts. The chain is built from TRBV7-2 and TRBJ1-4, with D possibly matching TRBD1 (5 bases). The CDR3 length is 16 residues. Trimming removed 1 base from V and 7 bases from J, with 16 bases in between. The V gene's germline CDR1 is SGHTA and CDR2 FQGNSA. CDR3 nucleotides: TGTGCCAGCAGCTTAGAAAGAGCCATAAGGGGTGAAAAACTGTTTTTT. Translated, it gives CASSLERAIRGEKLFF.

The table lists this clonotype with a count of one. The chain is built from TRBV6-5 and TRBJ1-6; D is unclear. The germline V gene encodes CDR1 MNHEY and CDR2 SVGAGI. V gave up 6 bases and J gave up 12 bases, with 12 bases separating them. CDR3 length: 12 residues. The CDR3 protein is CASSASKGPLHF. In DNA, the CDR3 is TGTGCCAGCAGCGCTTCAAAGGGACCCCTCCACTTT.

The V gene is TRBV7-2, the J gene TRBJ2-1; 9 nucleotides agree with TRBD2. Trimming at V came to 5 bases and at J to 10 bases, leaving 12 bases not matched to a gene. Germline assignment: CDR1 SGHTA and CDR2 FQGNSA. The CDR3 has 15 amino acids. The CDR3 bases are TGTGCCAGCAGCGCTAGCGGGACTTATCCCCCAGAGCAGTTCTTC. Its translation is CASSASGTYPPEQFF.

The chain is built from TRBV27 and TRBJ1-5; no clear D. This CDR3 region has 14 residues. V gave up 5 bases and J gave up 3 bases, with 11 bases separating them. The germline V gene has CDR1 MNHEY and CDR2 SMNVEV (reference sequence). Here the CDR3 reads CASSGRIDNQPQHF. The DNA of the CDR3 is TGTGCCAGCAGTGGTCGGATTGACAATCAGCCCCAGCATTTT.

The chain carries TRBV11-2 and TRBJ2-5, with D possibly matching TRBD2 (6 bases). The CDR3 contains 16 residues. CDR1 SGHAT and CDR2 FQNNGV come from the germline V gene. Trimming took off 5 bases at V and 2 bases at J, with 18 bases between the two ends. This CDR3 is CASSPGTGTRQETQYF. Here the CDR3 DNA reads TGTGCCAGCAGCCCCGGGACCGGGACTCGACAAGAGACCCAGTACTTC.

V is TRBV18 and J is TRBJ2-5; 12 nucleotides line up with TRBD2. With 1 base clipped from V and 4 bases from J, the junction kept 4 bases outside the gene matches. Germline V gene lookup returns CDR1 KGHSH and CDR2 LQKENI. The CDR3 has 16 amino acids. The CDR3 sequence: CASSPRLAGALETQYF. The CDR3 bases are TGTGCCAGCTCACCACGACTAGCGGGGGCGCTAGAGACCCAGTACTTC. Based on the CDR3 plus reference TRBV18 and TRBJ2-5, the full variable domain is NAGVMQNPRHLVRRRGQEARLRCSPMKGHSHVYWYRQLPEEGLKFMVYLQKENIIDESGMPKERFSAEFPKEGPSILRIQQVVRGDSAAYFCASSPRLAGALETQYFGPGTRLLVL.

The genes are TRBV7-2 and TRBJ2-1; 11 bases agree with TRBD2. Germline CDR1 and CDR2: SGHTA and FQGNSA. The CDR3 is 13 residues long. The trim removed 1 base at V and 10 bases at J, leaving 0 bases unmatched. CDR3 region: CASSLGLAGEQFF. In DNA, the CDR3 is TGTGCCAGCAGCTTAGGACTAGCGGGGGAGCAGTTCTTC.

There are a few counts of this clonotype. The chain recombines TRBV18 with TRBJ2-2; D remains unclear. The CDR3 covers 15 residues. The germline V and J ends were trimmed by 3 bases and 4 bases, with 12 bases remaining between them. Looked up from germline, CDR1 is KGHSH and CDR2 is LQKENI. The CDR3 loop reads CASSPNQRGTGELFF. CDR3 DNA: TGTGCCAGCTCACCTAACCAGAGAGGCACCGGGGAGCTGTTTTTT.

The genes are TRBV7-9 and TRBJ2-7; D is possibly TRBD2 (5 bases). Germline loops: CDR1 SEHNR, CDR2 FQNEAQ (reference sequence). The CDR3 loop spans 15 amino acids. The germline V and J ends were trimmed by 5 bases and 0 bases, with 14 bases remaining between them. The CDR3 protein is CASSPWRSSSYEQYF. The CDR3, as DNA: TGTGCCAGCAGCCCCTGGAGGTCCTCCTCCTACGAGCAGTACTTC.

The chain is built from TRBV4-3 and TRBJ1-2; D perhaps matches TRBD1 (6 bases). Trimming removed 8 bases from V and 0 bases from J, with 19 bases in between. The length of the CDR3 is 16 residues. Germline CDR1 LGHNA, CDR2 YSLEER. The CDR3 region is CASSPGHLSTNYGYTF. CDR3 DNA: TGCGCCAGCTCTCCGGGACACCTGTCCACTAACTATGGCTACACCTTC.

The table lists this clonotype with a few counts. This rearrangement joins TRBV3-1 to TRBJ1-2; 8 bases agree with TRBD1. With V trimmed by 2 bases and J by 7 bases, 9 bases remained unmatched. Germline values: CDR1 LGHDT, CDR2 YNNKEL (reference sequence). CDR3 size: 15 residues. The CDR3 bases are TGTGCCAGCAGCCAACACCGACAGACAGGGGTTGGCTACACCTTC. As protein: CASSQHRQTGVGYTF.

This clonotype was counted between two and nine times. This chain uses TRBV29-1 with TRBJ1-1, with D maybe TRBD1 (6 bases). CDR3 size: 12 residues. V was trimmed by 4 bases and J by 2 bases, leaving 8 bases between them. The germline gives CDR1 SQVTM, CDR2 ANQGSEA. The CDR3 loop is CSVVTGNTEAFF. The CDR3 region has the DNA TGCAGCGTTGTGACAGGAAACACTGAAGCTTTCTTT.

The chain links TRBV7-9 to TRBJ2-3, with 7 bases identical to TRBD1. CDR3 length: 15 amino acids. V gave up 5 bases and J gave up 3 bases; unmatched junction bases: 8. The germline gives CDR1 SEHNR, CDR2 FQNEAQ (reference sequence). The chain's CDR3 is CASSRQGGWTDTQYF. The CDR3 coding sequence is TGTGCCAGCAGCCGACAAGGGGGCTGGACAGATACGCAGTATTTT. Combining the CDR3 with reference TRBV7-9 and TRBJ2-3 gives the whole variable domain DTGVSQNPRHKITKRGQNVTFRCDPISEHNRLYWYRQTLGQGPEFLTYFQNEAQLEKSRLLSDRFSAERPKGSFSTLEIQRTEQGDSAMYLCASSRQGGWTDTQYFGPGTRLTVL.

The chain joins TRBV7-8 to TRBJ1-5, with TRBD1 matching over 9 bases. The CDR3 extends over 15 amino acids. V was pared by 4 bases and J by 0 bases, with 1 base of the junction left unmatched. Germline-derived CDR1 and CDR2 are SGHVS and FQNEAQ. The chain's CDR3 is CASSWGQGSNQPQHF. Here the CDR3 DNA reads TGTGCCAGCAGCTGGGGACAGGGTAGCAATCAGCCCCAGCATTTT.

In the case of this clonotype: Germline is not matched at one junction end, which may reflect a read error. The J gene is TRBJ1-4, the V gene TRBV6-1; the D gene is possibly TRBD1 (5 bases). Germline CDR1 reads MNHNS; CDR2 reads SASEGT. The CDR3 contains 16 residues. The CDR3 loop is CTSSETGGRINEKLFF. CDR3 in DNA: TGTACCAGCAGTGAGACGGGGGGACGGATTAATGAAAAACTGTTTTTT.